This TCR beta chain was found in a study of T cell responses to AZD1222 COVID-19 vaccine. TCRdb's copy holds only in-frame clones and misses some; the assay was immunoSEQ multiplex PCR. The sample includes more than 85,000 clones, 88% of them seen just once. This sample comprised peripheral blood, obtained on day 0 of AZD1222 vaccination. The clonotype comes from an adult in good health.

Here the CDR3 reads CASSTPGQGNTEAFF. The CDR3 DNA reads TGTGCCAGCAGTACCCCGGGACAGGGGAACACTGAAGCTTTCTTT. V is TRBV28 and J is TRBJ1-1; 9 bases fit TRBD1. The CDR3 is 15 amino acids. With 5 bases clipped from V and 1 base from J, the junction kept 5 bases outside the gene matches. Germline V lookup: CDR1 MDHEN, CDR2 SYDVKM.